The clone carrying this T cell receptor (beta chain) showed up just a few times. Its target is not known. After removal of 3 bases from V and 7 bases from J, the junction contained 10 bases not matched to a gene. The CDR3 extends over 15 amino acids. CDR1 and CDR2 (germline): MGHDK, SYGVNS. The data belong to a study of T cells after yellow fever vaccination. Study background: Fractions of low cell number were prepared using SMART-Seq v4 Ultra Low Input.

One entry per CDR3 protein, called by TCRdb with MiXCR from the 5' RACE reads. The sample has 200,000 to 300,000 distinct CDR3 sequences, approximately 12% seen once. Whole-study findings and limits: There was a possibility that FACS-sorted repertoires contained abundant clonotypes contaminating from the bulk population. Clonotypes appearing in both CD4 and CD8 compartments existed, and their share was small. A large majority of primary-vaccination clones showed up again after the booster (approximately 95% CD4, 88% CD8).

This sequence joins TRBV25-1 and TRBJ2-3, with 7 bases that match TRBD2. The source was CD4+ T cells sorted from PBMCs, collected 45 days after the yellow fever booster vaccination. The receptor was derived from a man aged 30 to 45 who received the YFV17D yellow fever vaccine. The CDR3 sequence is CASSEASGLGNTQYF. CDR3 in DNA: TGTGCCAGCAGTGAGGCTAGCGGTCTCGGGAATACGCAGTATTTT.